What follows is one T cell receptor beta chain and its context. V lost 6 bases and J lost 1, with 9 bases in between. Germline values: CDR1 KGHSY, CDR2 FQNENV. The CDR3 loop spans 13 amino acids. The data derive from a study of cytomegalovirus exposure and HLA in healthy donors. With 60 Vbeta and 13 Jbeta primers, the PCR was carried out. Data came from immunoSEQ multiplex PCR; TCRdb stores just in-frame clones and leaves some out. This sample has fewer than 200,000 clones, with over 60% found just once. The sequencing input was PBMCs. The sequence was obtained from a girl aged 10-17 years in good health and CMV-seronegative. V usage is TRBV16 and J usage is TRBJ1-1; unclear D gene. The CDR3 spells CASRPSQNTEAFF. CDR3 bases: TGTGCCAGCAGGCCCTCACAGAACACTGAAGCTTTCTTT. The whole variable domain, filled in from reference TRBV16 and TRBJ1-1, reads GEEVAQTPKHLVRGEGQKAKLYCAPIKGHSYVFWYQQVLKNEFKFLISFQNENVFDETGMPKERFSAKCLPNSPCSLEIQATKLEDSAVYFCASRPSQNTEAFFGQGTRLTVV.